These 22 T cell receptor beta chains share one sample of origin, sequenced in a study of blood T cell repertoires in COVID-19. Clones were read by immunoSEQ multiplex PCR, and TCRdb kept only the in-frame ones, dropping some. The sample has under 450,000 clones, about 86% seen once; the top ten hold about 7.6%. Sequenced: peripheral blood. These receptors all stem from a woman in her fifties or sixties with COVID-19, enrolled during active disease.

This sequence joins TRBV18 and TRBJ2-7; D gene unclear. This CDR3 is built from 16 residues. Germline lookup yields CDR1 KGHSH and CDR2 LQKENI. The ends were cut back, 0 bases at V and 2 bases at J, with 14 bases in the middle. The CDR3 coding sequence is TGTGCCAGCTCACCACCAGACATCCGTTCTACCTACGAGCAGTACTTC. Translation: CASSPPDIRSTYEQYF.

The CDR3 spells CASSLDRGEQYF. The CDR3 DNA reads as TGTGCCAGCAGCCTGGACAGGGGCGAGCAGTACTTC. This chain links TRBV4-2 with TRBJ2-7; TRBD1 agrees at 9 bases. V lost 4 bases to trimming and J lost 6 bases; unmatched junction nucleotides: 1. Germline CDR1 is LGHNA and CDR2 is YNFKEQ. The CDR3 extends over 12 amino acids.

The V and J genes are TRBV9 and TRBJ1-2; TRBD1 matches at 7 bases. Germline V gene sequence: CDR1 SGDLS, CDR2 YYNGEE. CDR3 size: 16 residues. V dropped 3 bases and J dropped 1; count of bases not matched to a gene: 9. DNA for the CDR3: TGTGCCAGCAGCGCCCGGACAGGCAATTATAACTATGGCTACACCTTC. This sequence encodes CASSARTGNYNYGYTF. The full variable domain, with the rest looked up from reference TRBV9 and TRBJ1-2, is DSGVTQTPKHLITATGQRVTLRCSPRSGDLSVYWYQQSLDQGLQFLIQYYNGEERAKGNILERFSAQQFPDLHSELNLSSLELGDSALYFCASSARTGNYNYGYTFGSGTRLTVV.

The DNA for the CDR3 is TGTGCCAGCAGCGGCCCGGGGGGCTTGGATACGCAGTATTTT. This codes for CASSGPGGLDTQYF. The V call is TRBV11-2, the J call TRBJ2-3; perhaps TRBD2 as D (7 bases). The ends were cut back, 5 bases at V and 6 bases at J, with 15 bases in the middle. CDR3 length equals 14 residues. Germline V gene sequence: CDR1 SGHAT, CDR2 FQNNGV.

This chain's CDR3 is CASSMGGGTPNQPQHF. The DNA of the CDR3 is TGTGCCAGTAGTATGGGTGGAGGGACTCCCAATCAGCCCCAGCATTTT. The chain combines TRBV19 with TRBJ1-5, with D tentatively TRBD1 (5 bases). This CDR3 contains 16 residues. Germline assignment: CDR1 LNHDA and CDR2 SQIVND (reference sequence). V lost 3 bases and J lost 3, with 15 bases in between.

J is TRBJ1-1 and V is TRBV11-2; D unclear. Germline CDR1 is SGHAT and CDR2 is FQNNGV. The ends were cut back, 5 bases at V and 1 base at J, with 11 bases in the middle. CDR3 size: 14 residues. The CDR3 reads CASSQARWNTEAFF. The CDR3 coding sequence is TGTGCCAGCAGCCAGGCACGGTGGAACACTGAAGCTTTCTTT.

Here the CDR3 reads CASSPQMGHQETQYF. The CDR3, as DNA: TGTGCCAGCAGCCCCCAAATGGGGCACCAAGAGACCCAGTACTTC. This chain links TRBV7-3 with TRBJ2-5; possible D gene TRBD1, 5 bases. The CDR3 runs 15 residues. CDR1 SGHTA and CDR2 FQGTGA come from the germline V gene. The germline V and J ends were trimmed by 5 bases and 0 bases, with 13 bases remaining between them. Full variable domain (missing parts from reference TRBV7-3 and TRBJ2-5): GAGVSQTPSNKVTEKGKYVELRCDPISGHTALYWYRQSLGQGPEFLIYFQGTGAADDSGLPNDRFFAVRPEGSVSTLKIQRTERGDSAVYLCASSPQMGHQETQYFGPGTRLLVL.

This chain connects TRBV6-6 to TRBJ1-2; 7 positions agree with TRBD1. This CDR3 is built from 14 residues. The V segment lost 0 bases and the J segment 6 bases; nucleotides outside the gene matches: 4. Looked up from germline, CDR1 is MNHNY and CDR2 is SVGAGI (reference sequence). This chain's CDR3 is CASSYSGQDDGYTF. The CDR3 DNA follows: TGTGCCAGCAGTTACTCCGGACAGGACGATGGCTACACCTTC.

The chain recombines TRBV29-1 with TRBJ2-7, with D perhaps TRBD1 (5 bases). This CDR3 has 14 residues. Trimming left V 8 bases short and J 2 bases short, with 19 bases between. Per germline, CDR1 SQVTM and CDR2 ANQGSEA. The DNA of the CDR3 is TGCAGCTTAATCTACGAAGAGGACACCTACGAGCAGTACTTC. Translating gives CSLIYEEDTYEQYF.

The chain has TRBV10-3 and TRBJ2-7; 10 bases align to TRBD1. The V and J ends lost 9 bases and 4 bases, in that order; junction bases with no gene match: 3. The length of the CDR3 is 12 residues. Germline V CDR1 and CDR2: ENHRY, SYGVKD. CDR3 residues: CAIRDRGYEQYF. In nucleotides, the CDR3 is TGTGCCATTCGGGACAGGGGTTACGAGCAGTACTTC.

The CDR3 region is CASSSGLAGGGTQYF. DNA for the CDR3: TGTGCCAGCAGCTCGGGACTAGCGGGGGGTGGGACCCAGTACTTC. The chain joins TRBV11-3 to TRBJ2-5, with 15 nucleotides matching TRBD2. Per the germline V gene, CDR1 is SGHNT and CDR2 is YENEEA. Trimming at V came to 4 bases and at J to 7 bases, leaving 4 bases not matched to a gene. The CDR3 totals 15 residues.

The J gene is TRBJ2-7, the V gene TRBV6-5, with TRBD1 matching over 7 bases. The CDR3 has 15 amino acids. From germline, CDR1 is MNHEY and CDR2 SVGAGI. The V and J ends lost 0 bases and 1 base, in that order; junction bases with no gene match: 3. The CDR3 nucleotides are TGTGCCAGCAGTTACTCGACAGGGCCTTCCTACGAGCAGTACTTC. Translation: CASSYSTGPSYEQYF.

In its sample, this clone was seen once. This rearrangement joins TRBV6-6 to TRBJ2-5, with 8 positions matching TRBD2. The CDR3 contains 15 residues. The J segment lost 1 base and the V segment lost 8 bases, leaving 9 bases of the junction unmatched. CDR1 and CDR2 from the germline V gene are MNHNY and SVGAGI (reference sequence). CDR3 region: CASLEERGLQETQYF. The CDR3 DNA reads TGTGCCAGCCTCGAGGAGCGGGGGCTCCAAGAGACCCAGTACTTC.

This chain joins TRBV10-3 and TRBJ1-2; 7 bases line up with TRBD1. This CDR3 region has 15 residues. Germline assignment: CDR1 ENHRY and CDR2 SYGVKD. Trimming removed 3 bases from V and 5 bases from J; junction bases left unmatched: 9. CDR3 nucleotide sequence: TGTGCCATCAGTGATTACGACAGGGTGTCTTATGGCTACACCTTC. This gives the protein CAISDYDRVSYGYTF.

This rearrangement joins TRBV18 to TRBJ2-6; TRBD1 matches 11 bases. The germline V gene encodes CDR1 KGHSH and CDR2 LQKENI. Trimming took 2 bases from V and 4 from J; bases not matched to a gene: 13. CDR3 size: 20 residues. The CDR3 sequence is CASSPLGVGQGAYGANVLTF. The CDR3 bases are TGTGCCAGCTCACCATTGGGAGTCGGACAGGGGGCATACGGGGCCAACGTCCTGACTTTC. The variable domain in full, completed from reference TRBV18 and TRBJ2-6, reads NAGVMQNPRHLVRRRGQEARLRCSPMKGHSHVYWYRQLPEEGLKFMVYLQKENIIDESGMPKERFSAEFPKEGPSILRIQQVVRGDSAAYFCASSPLGVGQGAYGANVLTFGAGSRLTVL.

This rearrangement joins TRBV5-4 to TRBJ1-1; D possibly corresponds to TRBD1 (5 bases). V lost 6 bases and J lost 2, with 17 bases in between. The CDR3 loop spans 15 amino acids. Germline V lookup: CDR1 SGHNT, CDR2 YYREEE (reference sequence). The CDR3 region has the DNA TGTGCCAGCACCCCGCGGGGAGGGGATAACACTGAAGCTTTCTTT. As protein: CASTPRGGDNTEAFF.

The rearrangement joins TRBV6-6 to TRBJ2-7, with 10 bases identical to TRBD1. The junction had 6 bases not matched to a gene; V was cut back by 4 bases and J by 3 bases. The CDR3 contains 15 residues. Germline CDR1 MNHNY, CDR2 SVGAGI (reference sequence). CDR3 coding DNA: TGTGCCAGCAGTTTCCGGGACAGGGGTTTCTACGAGCAGTACTTC. Encoded protein: CASSFRDRGFYEQYF.

This sequence joins TRBV12-3 or TRBV12-4 and TRBJ2-7; no clear D. Trimming removed 3 bases at V and 0 bases at J, with 6 bases between. The CDR3 runs to 13 residues. The CDR3: CASSFDISYEQYF. CDR3 in DNA: TGTGCCAGCAGTTTCGACATCTCCTACGAGCAGTACTTC.

The chain recombines TRBV10-3 with TRBJ2-6, with 7 nucleotides matching TRBD1. This CDR3 comprises 17 residues. Germline V gives CDR1 ENHRY, CDR2 SYGVKD. Unmatched junction bases numbered 14, after V lost 11 bases and J lost 1 base. CDR3 in DNA: TGTGCCCTCGGAGAAGCGGCACAGGGGTCTGGGGCCAACGTCCTGACTTTC. Amino acid sequence: CALGEAAQGSGANVLTF.

The chain employs TRBV12-3 or TRBV12-4 and TRBJ2-3; 8 bases line up with TRBD2. The CDR3 sequence is 11 residues long. J was trimmed by 14 bases and V by 7 bases; bases with no gene match: 8. The CDR3 here is CASNLGGGWYF. The CDR3 nucleotides are TGTGCCAGCAACTTAGGCGGGGGGTGGTATTTT.

The CDR3 here is CASSYHPMAGNTIYF. CDR3 nucleotides: TGTGCCAGCAGTTACCATCCTATGGCTGGAAACACCATATATTTT. The chain uses TRBV6-2 or TRBV6-3 and TRBJ1-3; D gene ambiguous. The ends were cut back, 2 bases at V and 2 bases at J, with 10 bases in the middle. There are 15 residues in the CDR3. CDR1 is MNHEY, CDR2 SVGEGT, per germline.

The chain employs TRBV9 and TRBJ1-2; D remains unclear. Germline V gene lookup returns CDR1 SGDLS and CDR2 YYNGEE. CDR3 size: 13 residues. V was pared by 0 bases and J by 3 bases, with 6 bases between. The CDR3 sequence is CASSVAVDYGYTF. The CDR3 DNA is TGTGCCAGCAGCGTAGCAGTGGACTATGGCTACACCTTC.